This T cell receptor (beta chain) was sequenced for a study of blood T cell repertoires in COVID-19. About the research overall: Sources were T cells, B-cell-depleted T cells, or PBMCs; the material itself was cDNA or gDNA.

Original data processing: Reference gene primer amplification gave nucleated cell count estimates. The method was immunoSEQ multiplex PCR; TCRdb's version includes in-frame clones alone and lacks a portion of them. The DNA gave D and trimming, while V, J and clone size come from that table. The table lists some 180,000 clones, roughly nine tenths of them singletons. Germline V gene sequence: CDR1 MNHNS, CDR2 SASEGT. The CDR3 consists of 11 residues. The V end lost 0 bases, the J end lost 9 bases, and 3 bases lay between the germline ends. The sequencing input was peripheral blood. This receptor was obtained from a man in his sixties with active or convalescent COVID-19. The chain carries TRBV6-1 and TRBJ1-5; D is uncertain. The CDR3 protein is CASSEARPQHF. The CDR3 DNA sequence: TGTGCCAGCAGTGAAGCCCGGCCCCAGCATTTT.